These T cell receptor beta chains were read from a single sample in a study of blood T cell repertoires in COVID-19. TCRdb's table, derived via immunoSEQ multiplex PCR, lists solely in-frame clones and lacks some. The data show about 220,000 clones, around 86% seen once. Sequences were obtained from peripheral blood. These receptors were taken from a woman between 25 and 40 years old who had recovered from COVID-19. CDR3s include the opening cysteine and the closing phenylalanine or tryptophan. The order of the fields is J gene, D gene, clone size, V gene, CDR3 DNA, CDR3 protein. D genes are given only for firm matches. Clone size is stated in some rows and not others, as once, few, many or a class when expanded.

J: TRBJ2-3
D: TRBD1
size: .
V: TRBV2
DNA: TGTGCCAGCAGAGCCCCCTTGACAGGGATAGATACGCAGTATTTT
CDR3: CASRAPLTGIDTQYF

J: TRBJ2-1
D: .
size: .
V: TRBV14
DNA: TGTGCCAGCAGCCAACCATCTCGCGGGGACTCCTACAATGAGCAGTTCTTC
CDR3: CASSQPSRGDSYNEQFF

J: TRBJ2-7
D: .
size: .
V: TRBV4-2
DNA: TGTGCCAGCAGCCAAGACGAGGACTACCCTTTTTACGAGCAGTACTTC
CDR3: CASSQDEDYPFYEQYF

J: TRBJ1-2
D: .
size: few
V: TRBV18
DNA: TGTGCCAGCTCACTAGTCCCGCAGGGCGACTATGGCTACACCTTC
CDR3: CASSLVPQGDYGYTF

J: TRBJ1-1
D: .
size: .
V: TRBV7-8
DNA: TGTGCCAGCAGCTTATGGGGCAAGTCGAACACTGAAGCTTTCTTT
CDR3: CASSLWGKSNTEAFF

J: TRBJ2-7
D: TRBD1
size: .
V: TRBV9
DNA: TGTGCCAGCAGCGTAGACCGGACAGGTGCCACCTACGAGCAGTACTTC
CDR3: CASSVDRTGATYEQYF

J: TRBJ2-2
D: .
size: .
V: TRBV19
DNA: TGTGCCAGTAGTTCGACAGGAGCGAACACCGGGGAGCTGTTTTTT
CDR3: CASSSTGANTGELFF

J: TRBJ2-7
D: .
size: .
V: TRBV7-6
DNA: TGTGCCAGCAGCTTTGGACAGAGCCCCTCCTACGAGCAGTACTTC
CDR3: CASSFGQSPSYEQYF

J: TRBJ2-1
D: .
size: .
V: TRBV12-5
DNA: TGTGCTAGTGGACGCGTCAATGAGCAGTTCTTC
CDR3: CASGRVNEQFF

J: TRBJ1-4
D: .
size: once
V: TRBV7-9
DNA: TGTGCCAGCAGCTTGCGGGACGATGAAAAACTGTTTTTT
CDR3: CASSLRDDEKLFF

J: TRBJ2-2
D: TRBD2
size: .
V: TRBV2
DNA: TGTGCCAGCAGATATAGCGGGGGCGGAACCGGGGAGCTGTTTTTT
CDR3: CASRYSGGGTGELFF

J: TRBJ1-2
D: .
size: .
V: TRBV7-9
DNA: TGTGCCAGCAGGCCGGAGGCGGGGGGCTACACCTTC
CDR3: CASRPEAGGYTF

J: TRBJ1-1
D: .
size: .
V: TRBV9
DNA: TGTGCCAGCAGCGTAGCGGGGAACACTGAAGCTTTCTTT
CDR3: CASSVAGNTEAFF

J: TRBJ2-2
D: .
size: .
V: TRBV7-9
DNA: TGTGCCAGCAGCCCTCCTGCGGCTTTGAACACCGGGGAGCTGTTTTTT
CDR3: CASSPPAALNTGELFF

J: TRBJ1-5
D: .
size: .
V: TRBV30
DNA: TGTGCCTGGAACAGGGATGGCCATCAGCCCCAGCATTTT
CDR3: CAWNRDGHQPQHF

J: TRBJ2-2
D: .
size: .
V: TRBV15
DNA: TGTGCCACCAATCCAGGACACCAGAACACCGGGGAGCTGTTTTTT
CDR3: CATNPGHQNTGELFF

J: TRBJ1-2
D: TRBD1
size: .
V: TRBV5-1
DNA: TGCGCCAGCAGCCGGACGACAGGGCCCGGGAACTATGGCTACACCTTC
CDR3: CASSRTTGPGNYGYTF

J: TRBJ1-4
D: TRBD1
size: .
V: TRBV7-9
DNA: TGTGCCAGCAGCTTGTCAGGACAGGGGTTGCTGGAAAAACTGTTTTTT
CDR3: CASSLSGQGLLEKLFF

J: TRBJ1-2
D: .
size: .
V: TRBV2
DNA: TGTGCCAGCAGTGTGGGGCAGGGAAGTGGCTACACCTTC
CDR3: CASSVGQGSGYTF

J: TRBJ1-5
D: .
size: .
V: TRBV10-1
DNA: TGCGCCAGCAGTGCAGGGTTACCAAATCAGCCCCAGCATTTT
CDR3: CASSAGLPNQPQHF

J: TRBJ2-1
D: TRBD1
size: .
V: TRBV7-6
DNA: TGTGCCAGCAGCTCGACAGGGACTGAGCAGTTCTTC
CDR3: CASSSTGTEQFF

J: TRBJ1-4
D: TRBD1
size: .
V: TRBV18
DNA: TGTGCCAGCTCACTTACAGGGGCCCTGGATGAAAAACTGTTTTTT
CDR3: CASSLTGALDEKLFF

J: TRBJ1-2
D: TRBD1
size: .
V: TRBV2
DNA: TGTGCCAGCGCTTCCTCGGGACAGGCGTACTATGGCTACACCTTC
CDR3: CASASSGQAYYGYTF

J: TRBJ2-5
D: .
size: few
V: TRBV5-5
DNA: TGTGCCAGCAGCTTTTCGGCGGGTAATCAAGAGACCCAGTACTTC
CDR3: CASSFSAGNQETQYF

J: TRBJ1-3
D: .
size: .
V: TRBV5-1
DNA: TGCGCCAGCAGTTTGGGCAGTAAGGGAAACACCATATATTTT
CDR3: CASSLGSKGNTIYF

J: TRBJ1-5
D: TRBD1
size: .
V: TRBV6-6
DNA: TGTGCCAGCAGTTGGACAGGGAAAGATCAGCCCCAGCATTTT
CDR3: CASSWTGKDQPQHF

J: TRBJ1-2
D: TRBD1
size: .
V: TRBV5-1
DNA: TGCGCCAGCGGGATACAGACAGGGGCTGAGTACTATGGCTACACCTTC
CDR3: CASGIQTGAEYYGYTF

J: TRBJ1-2
D: TRBD1
size: few
V: TRBV11-2
DNA: TGTGCCAGCAGCTTAGAACTGACAGGGGACGGCTACACCTTC
CDR3: CASSLELTGDGYTF

J: TRBJ1-5
D: TRBD1
size: .
V: TRBV6-1
DNA: TGTGCCAGCAGTGAAGGGACAGGGGGGTACGGTCAGCCCCAGCATTTT
CDR3: CASSEGTGGYGQPQHF

J: TRBJ2-3
D: .
size: .
V: TRBV6-4
DNA: TGTGCCAGCAGTGAGGGCGGCAGGGGGGCAGATACGCAGTATTTT
CDR3: CASSEGGRGADTQYF

J: TRBJ1-2
D: .
size: .
V: TRBV6-2/TRBV6-3
DNA: TGTGCCAGCAGTTACTTAGGAGACTATGGCTACACCTTC
CDR3: CASSYLGDYGYTF

J: TRBJ2-7
D: .
size: .
V: TRBV29-1
DNA: TGCAGCGCTGATACAGGGTACGAGCAGTACTTC
CDR3: CSADTGYEQYF

J: TRBJ2-1
D: TRBD2
size: .
V: TRBV5-1
DNA: TGCGCCAGCAGCTTGGCCCTCCTAGCGGGGGGGATTAGCTCCTACAATGAGCAGTTCTTC
CDR3: CASSLALLAGGISSYNEQFF

J: TRBJ2-5
D: TRBD1
size: .
V: TRBV9
DNA: TGTGCCAGCAGCGTGGGACAGGGGCCCCCCCCAGAGACCCAGTACTTC
CDR3: CASSVGQGPPPETQYF

J: TRBJ1-1
D: .
size: .
V: TRBV5-1
DNA: TGCGCCAGCAGTTCAGGGGCCCAGGGGAACACTGAAGCTTTCTTT
CDR3: CASSSGAQGNTEAFF

J: TRBJ1-2
D: .
size: many
V: TRBV7-9
DNA: TGTGCCAGCAGCCTAAGAAAAGTAACGCCGGGACAACTGGGCTATGGCTACACCTTC
CDR3: CASSLRKVTPGQLGYGYTF

J: TRBJ1-1
D: TRBD1
size: .
V: TRBV27
DNA: TGTGCCAGCAGTTTGAGGGACAGGGAGAACACTGAAGCTTTCTTT
CDR3: CASSLRDRENTEAFF

J: TRBJ2-2
D: TRBD2
size: once
V: TRBV7-9
DNA: TGTGCCAGCAACCCTCGGACTAGCGGGGGAAGAGGTTGGACCGGGGAGCTGTTTTTT
CDR3: CASNPRTSGGRGWTGELFF

J: TRBJ1-5
D: TRBD1
size: .
V: TRBV6-2/TRBV6-3
DNA: TGTGCCAGCAGTTACGGGACAGGGAGCAATCAGCCCCAGCATTTT
CDR3: CASSYGTGSNQPQHF

J: TRBJ2-3
D: TRBD2
size: .
V: TRBV5-1
DNA: TGCGCCAGCAGCTTGGGAACAAGACTAGCGGGGGGCAGCACAGATACGCAGTATTTT
CDR3: CASSLGTRLAGGSTDTQYF

J: TRBJ1-6
D: .
size: .
V: TRBV11-2
DNA: TGTGCCAGCAGCTCACAAATTCAATCACCCCTCCACTTT
CDR3: CASSSQIQSPLHF

J: TRBJ2-5
D: TRBD2
size: .
V: TRBV6-1
DNA: TGTGCCAGCAGTGAAGGGGGACTAGCTTTCCCGCGGGTAGAGACCCAGTACTTC
CDR3: CASSEGGLAFPRVETQYF

J: TRBJ2-3
D: .
size: .
V: TRBV3-1/TRBV3-2
DNA: TGTGCCAGCAGCCTCCGGCCGGTAACTGATCCCAGGTCAGATACGCAGTATTTT
CDR3: CASSLRPVTDPRSDTQYF

J: TRBJ1-1
D: TRBD1
size: .
V: TRBV6-5
DNA: TGTGCCAGCAGGGATGGACAGGGCTCGGCTTTCTTT
CDR3: CASRDGQGSAFF

J: TRBJ2-5
D: TRBD2
size: few
V: TRBV13
DNA: TGTGCCAGCAGCTTATTAGCGGGGGTTGAGACCCAGTACTTC
CDR3: CASSLLAGVETQYF

J: TRBJ2-1
D: TRBD2
size: .
V: TRBV4-2
DNA: TGTGCCAGCAGCCAAGCCACCCATAGCGGGGGCGCATACAATGAGCAGTTCTTC
CDR3: CASSQATHSGGAYNEQFF

J: TRBJ2-1
D: .
size: .
V: TRBV5-1
DNA: TGCGCCAGCAGCTTGTATGGCAACAGCTACAATGAGCAGTTCTTC
CDR3: CASSLYGNSYNEQFF

J: TRBJ2-5
D: .
size: .
V: TRBV5-5
DNA: TGTGCCAGCAGCTTCGACAGGAGTCAAGAGACCCAGTACTTC
CDR3: CASSFDRSQETQYF

J: TRBJ2-7
D: .
size: .
V: TRBV5-1
DNA: TGCGCCAGCAGCTTGGCGGGGGGCGAGTACGAGCAGTACTTC
CDR3: CASSLAGGEYEQYF

J: TRBJ1-2
D: .
size: .
V: TRBV11-2
DNA: TGTGCCAGCAGCTTGGGAGGGAACTATGGCTACACCTTC
CDR3: CASSLGGNYGYTF

J: TRBJ1-1
D: .
size: once
V: TRBV2
DNA: TGTGCCAGCCCAGTGAAAACACGGGGCACTGAAGCTTTCTTT
CDR3: CASPVKTRGTEAFF